This TCR beta chain derives from a study of cytomegalovirus exposure and HLA in healthy donors. Across the whole study: The 90 to 150 validation repertoires used the same platform as the 650 to 750 first-cohort repertoires, a later analysis reported.

Concerning this clone: Its target is unknown.

This CDR3 has 10 residues. V was clipped by 6 bases and J by 8 bases, with 8 bases between them. Germline CDR1 reads DFQATT; CDR2 reads SNEGSKA (reference sequence). From the 120-subject validation cohort, which was separate from the roughly 700-subject first cohort, the donors were drawn. Some clones are missing from TCRdb's copy, which holds only in-frame ones; the method was immunoSEQ multiplex PCR. The sample has roughly 250,000 clones, about 90% seen once. Study results and caveats: The authors enumerated roughly 180 TCR beta chains as linked to cytomegalovirus. In the roughly 120 validation repertoires, a later analysis found that first-cohort TCR clusters tended to co-occur.

Specimen: PBMCs. The sequence derives from a woman in her twenties or thirties in good health and CMV-seropositive. The J gene is TRBJ1-3, the V gene TRBV20-1; no clear D. The CDR3 region has the DNA TGCAGTGCCCCCTTCGACACCATATATTTT. Encoded protein: CSAPFDTIYF.